What follows is one TCR beta chain and its context. This clonotype was seen repeatedly, ten times or more. Its antigen is unknown. The input lacks base qualities; no much larger clone sits a single base away. This specimen comes from a study of human T cells and chemical hapten exposure (dated by TCRdb to about 2021). With respect to the entire study: Libraries were pooled for sequencing, and per-sample TCR yields varied mainly because of small differences in library volumes within the pool. Each blood RNA sample was used to sequence both TCR alpha and TCR beta chains. Peripheral blood TCR repertoire changes were tracked in vivo in alopecia patients during primary and secondary sensitization to the hapten diphenylcyclopropenone (DPC).

Results and caveats for the whole study, not just this receptor: DPC sensitization did not change the number of TCRs with a frequency above 1 in 1000, and there was no evidence of changes in global repertoire structure. Repeated subsampling changed both the strength of the expansion versus patch-test correlation and the threshold at which the correlation became significant.

Receptor libraries were prepared by 5' RACE. The sequencer was an Illumina MiSeq. During library preparation, unique molecular identifiers were attached to individual cDNA molecules so that TCRs could be counted in a quantitative, reproducible way. The study's own analysis went as follows. The median number of TCRs per sample was approximately 98,000, ranging from about 20,000 to 690,600. V, J and CDR3 annotation of the TCR reads was performed with the Decombinator software suite. Every sample was subsampled to the same number of TCRs (28,000) for the PS versus PT1 abundance plots. Expanded TCRs were defined as absent before sensitization and observed at least eight times at the 2-week time point. TCRdb redid the processing of the public reads, applying fastp at Q25 and MiXCR, and retained in-frame beta chains. Here each entry gathers all rows of one CDR3 protein and keeps the most common genes and DNA. The V and J calls were determined by TCRdb, not by the authors. Present in this sample are about 140,000 distinct CDR3 sequences, 4.1% of which were seen just once. The top ten clonotypes cover over 1.1% of the sample.

Total RNA was extracted from unfractionated whole blood that had been collected in Tempus Blood RNA tubes. As TCR sequencing controls, four or five healthy volunteers were used, with blood taken at day 0, 2 weeks and 6 weeks. Per the germline V gene, SGHVS is the CDR1 and FQNEAQ is the CDR2. The junction shows trimming of 4 bases on V and 0 bases on J, and the gene matches do not reach 9 bases of it. The CDR3 holds 18 amino acids from the cysteine to the phenylalanine. CDR3 DNA is the only sequence kept; it has 54 bases, read in frame from the first base. The receptor comes from a female donor in good health. The rearrangement joined TRBV7-8 to TRBJ1-6; TRBD1 aligns with 7 central bases. The bases read TGTGCCAGCAGCTCCCGGGACAGCCTGAGCTCCTATAATTCACCCCTCCACTTT. The translation is CASSSRDSLSSYNSPLHF. The variable domain in full, with residues beyond the CDR3 obtained from the reference TRBV7-8 and TRBJ1-6 genes, is GAGVSQSPRYKVAKRGQDVALRCDPISGHVSLFWYQQALGQGPEFLTYFQNEAQLDKSGLPSDRFFAERPEGSVSTLKIQRTQQEDSAVYLCASSSRDSLSSYNSPLHFGNGTRLTVT.